These 14 T cell receptor beta chains came from one sample sequenced in a study of T-cell memory formation after mild COVID-19. TCRdb reprocessed the 5' RACE reads via MiXCR and lists one record per CDR3 protein. The table includes a few hundred thousand distinct CDR3 sequences, more than 20% detected once. The sequenced sample consisted of PBMCs or a T cell subset sorted from them (not recorded which). These receptors all come from a man aged 18 to 29 who had mild COVID-19 (a few samples of this study predate the infection). Cell type and time point are not known.

V usage is TRBV14 and J usage is TRBJ1-5; perhaps TRBD1 as D (5 bases). From germline, CDR1 is SGHDN and CDR2 FVKESK. CDR3 length: 13 residues. Trimming pared 4 bases from V and 6 bases from J, leaving 10 bases between. CDR3 DNA: TGTGCCAGCAGCCCTCGGGGCGGTCAGCCCCAGCATTTT. Its translation is CASSPRGGQPQHF.

Regarding this clonotype: At one end the junction does not follow the germline gene, possibly because of a read error. The V gene is TRBV20-1, the J gene TRBJ1-2; D is perhaps TRBD1 (5 bases). Per the germline V gene, CDR1 is DFQATT and CDR2 is SNEGSKA (reference sequence). The CDR3 extends over 14 amino acids. The chain's CDR3 is CSARDSRYLHGYTF. The CDR3 bases are TGCAGTGCTCGAGACAGTCGATACCTACATGGCTACACCTTC.

This chain uses TRBV9 with TRBJ1-2; maybe TRBD1 (6 bases). Germline CDR1 is SGDLS and CDR2 is YYNGEE. This CDR3 is 14 amino acids long. The CDR3 spells CASAKGVEDYGYTF. The DNA of the CDR3 is TGTGCGTCGGCGAAGGGGGTCGAAGACTATGGCTACACCTTC.

A remark on this clonotype: A read error may account for a junction end that differs from germline. This chain joins TRBV7-7 and TRBJ2-1; 13 bases line up with TRBD2. CDR1 is SSHAT, CDR2 FNYEAQ, per germline (reference sequence). The CDR3 extends over 15 amino acids. The DNA for the CDR3 is TGTGCTAGCAGCTCCGGGACTAGCGGGGCCAATGAGCAGTTCTTC. Its protein is CASSSGTSGANEQFF.

This clonotype was counted between two and nine times. The chain links TRBV5-1 to TRBJ1-2; TRBD1 matches 8 bases. The CDR3 covers 15 residues. Germline V CDR1 and CDR2: SGHRS, YFSETQ. With 4 bases clipped from V and 6 bases from J, the junction kept 11 bases outside the gene matches. CDR3 nucleotides: TGCGCCAGCAGCGAGGGAGGCAGGGGGCGAGATGGCTACACCTTC. This codes for CASSEGGRGRDGYTF.

The V call is TRBV5-5, the J call TRBJ1-1; a weak D match, TRBD1 (5 bases). Germline V lookup: CDR1 SGHKS, CDR2 YYEKEE (reference sequence). This CDR3 spans 14 amino acids. V was cut by 4 bases and J by 1 base, with 11 bases left in between. CDR3: CASSLTVGNTEAFF. CDR3 bases: TGTGCCAGCAGCCTGACAGTCGGGAACACTGAAGCTTTCTTT.

This clonotype was seen more than once but under ten times. CDR3 loop: CASPPGSTDTQYF. CDR3 DNA sequence: TGTGCCAGCCCCCCGGGGAGCACAGATACGCAGTATTTT. This chain connects TRBV12-3 or TRBV12-4 to TRBJ2-3; D may be TRBD2 (5 bases). The CDR3 contains 13 residues. V lost 8 bases and J lost 0, with 9 bases in between.

This clonotype was found many times. This sequence joins TRBV5-1 and TRBJ1-1, with D possibly being TRBD1 (6 bases). CDR1 and CDR2 from the germline V gene are SGHRS and YFSETQ. CDR3 length: 14 residues. Trimming removed 1 base from V and 4 bases from J, with 11 bases in between. Here the CDR3 DNA reads TGCGCCAGCAGCTTGTCAGGGGATGGCACTGAAGCTTTCTTT. It is translated as CASSLSGDGTEAFF.

This clonotype was recorded a few times. This rearrangement joins TRBV11-2 to TRBJ2-5, with TRBD1 identical over 11 bases. J was trimmed by 0 bases and V by 3 bases; bases with no gene match: 12. The CDR3 loop spans 19 amino acids. Germline V gene sequence: CDR1 SGHAT, CDR2 FQNNGV. The CDR3 nucleotides are TGTGCCAGCAGCTTGCACCCGGGACAGGGGGAAGGGGACCAAGAGACCCAGTACTTC. This codes for CASSLHPGQGEGDQETQYF.

The chain links TRBV5-1 to TRBJ2-2; D might be TRBD1 or TRBD2, each matching 5 bases. CDR1 is SGHRS and CDR2 is YFSETQ in the germline V gene. V lost 1 base and J 1 base, leaving 11 bases between the germline ends. The CDR3 contains 16 residues. The CDR3 is CASSLIQGENTGELFF. CDR3 nucleotide sequence: TGCGCCAGCAGCTTGATCCAGGGAGAGAACACCGGGGAGCTGTTTTTT.

In this sample, this clonotype turned up a few times. This rearrangement joins TRBV7-2 to TRBJ2-3, with 9 bases identical to TRBD2. The CDR3 runs to 15 residues. Germline V gene lookup returns CDR1 SGHTA and CDR2 FQGNSA. With 0 bases clipped from V and 5 bases from J, the junction kept 3 bases outside the gene matches. CDR3 loop: CASSLALAGQDTQYF. The DNA for the CDR3 is TGTGCCAGCAGCTTAGCTCTAGCGGGACAAGATACGCAGTATTTT.

The J gene is TRBJ1-6, the V gene TRBV3-1; D is uncertain. CDR3 length: 14 residues. Trimming took 3 bases from V and 11 from J, leaving 14 bases between them. The germline V gene has CDR1 LGHDT and CDR2 YNNKEL (reference sequence). CDR3 coding DNA: TGTGCCAGCAGCCAGGAAGGGTTTGCGGCACCCCTCCACTTT. Its translation is CASSQEGFAAPLHF.

This clonotype appeared a few times. The gene calls are TRBV5-6 and TRBJ2-3; maybe TRBD2 (6 bases). Looked up from germline, CDR1 is SGHDT and CDR2 is YYEEEE. Trimming left V 3 bases short and J 5 bases short, with 16 bases between. The CDR3 is made up of 15 amino acids. CDR3 in DNA: TGTGCCAGCAGCTCGGCGGGCGCGGGGAAAGATACGCAGTATTTT. This encodes CASSSAGAGKDTQYF.

The rearrangement joins TRBV12-3 or TRBV12-4 to TRBJ2-7; 11 bases match TRBD1. Trimming removed 6 bases from V and 0 bases from J; junction bases left unmatched: 7. The CDR3 runs to 16 residues. The CDR3 DNA is TGTGCCAGCAGCCTTTGGGGACAGGGGGACTCCTACGAGCAGTACTTC. Protein: CASSLWGQGDSYEQYF.